These 14 T cell receptor beta chains came from one sample sequenced in a study of blood T cell repertoires in COVID-19. Measured with immunoSEQ multiplex PCR; TCRdb has only the in-frame clones, and not every one. The table has roughly 250,000 clones, about 87% seen once. The sequenced sample consisted of peripheral blood. The receptors here all came from a woman between 40 and 55 years old with acute or convalescent COVID-19.

The chain links TRBV5-4 to TRBJ2-1; 7 nucleotides line up with TRBD1. The CDR3 length is 16 residues. V was pared by 0 bases and J by 2 bases, with 5 bases of the junction left unmatched. The germline V gene encodes CDR1 SGHNT and CDR2 YYREEE (reference sequence). The CDR3 loop is CASSLDLGGPYNEQFF. In nucleotides, the CDR3 is TGTGCCAGCAGCTTGGACCTAGGGGGCCCCTACAATGAGCAGTTCTTC.

The chain employs TRBV6-5 and TRBJ1-6, with TRBD1 matching over 7 bases. CDR3 length equals 13 residues. V lost 5 bases and J lost 9; bases outside the gene matches: 4. CDR1 is MNHEY, CDR2 SVGAGI, per germline. CDR3 DNA sequence: TGTGCCAGCAGTAGGAACAGGGGTTCACCCCTCCACTTT. Translated, it gives CASSRNRGSPLHF.

The chain recombines TRBV6-4 with TRBJ1-4; D not certain. In germline, CDR1 is MRHNA, CDR2 SNTAGT. There are 14 residues in the CDR3. Deletions cut 3 bases from V and 8 bases from J, with 13 bases between. The CDR3 protein is CASSEAGGWEKLFF. The DNA for the CDR3 is TGTGCCAGCAGTGAAGCGGGTGGGTGGGAAAAACTGTTTTTT.

The genes are TRBV7-9 and TRBJ2-5; 11 bases fit TRBD1. Losses at the gene ends were 5 bases for V and 5 bases for J; bases not matched to a gene: 13. The CDR3 loop spans 17 amino acids. CDR1 is SEHNR and CDR2 is FQNEAQ in the germline V gene (reference sequence). CDR3 region: CASSPPGQGAFSETQYF. The DNA for the CDR3 is TGTGCCAGCAGCCCCCCAGGACAGGGGGCGTTCTCGGAGACCCAGTACTTC.

V gene TRBV10-1 combines with J gene TRBJ2-1, with 9 nucleotides matching TRBD1. The CDR3 consists of 13 residues. Trimming removed 7 bases from V and 8 bases from J; junction bases left unmatched: 6. CDR1 and CDR2 from the germline V gene are WNHNN and SYGVQD (reference sequence). The CDR3 sequence is CASMGDRGDEQFF. Written as DNA, the CDR3 is TGCGCCAGCATGGGAGACAGGGGGGATGAGCAGTTCTTC.

This clone occurred a few times. V is TRBV30 and J is TRBJ1-4, with D hard to call. Per the germline V gene, CDR1 is GTSNPN and CDR2 is SVGIG (reference sequence). This CDR3 has 13 amino acids. Between the trimmed V and J ends, which lost 4 bases and 8 bases, there was a span of 14 bases. The CDR3 is CAWKGAGIEKLFF. The CDR3, as DNA: TGTGCCTGGAAGGGTGCGGGGATAGAAAAACTGTTTTTT. The full variable domain, in which reference TRBV30 and TRBJ1-4 provide the parts outside the CDR3, is SQTIHQWPATLVQPVGSPLSLECTVEGTSNPNLYWYRQAAGRGLQLLFYSVGIGQISSEVPQNLSASRPQDRQFILSSKKLLLSDSGFYLCAWKGAGIEKLFFGSGTQLSVL.

This chain joins TRBV4-2 and TRBJ1-6; a possible D gene is TRBD1 (6 bases). Trimming pared 2 bases from V and 7 bases from J, leaving 9 bases between. CDR1 and CDR2 from the germline V gene are LGHNA and YNFKEQ. This CDR3 comprises 14 residues. The CDR3: CASSQQGPNSPLHF. The CDR3 DNA sequence: TGTGCCAGCAGCCAACAGGGGCCAAATTCACCCCTCCACTTT.

This chain links TRBV9 with TRBJ2-3; 9 nucleotides line up with TRBD2. This CDR3 has 17 amino acids. J was trimmed by 2 bases and V by 0 bases; bases with no gene match: 7. Germline V lookup: CDR1 SGDLS, CDR2 YYNGEE. Written as DNA, the CDR3 is TGTGCCAGCAGCGTAGAGGATAGCGGGGGCTACACAGATACGCAGTATTTT. This codes for CASSVEDSGGYTDTQYF.

Written as DNA, the CDR3 is TGTGCCAGCAGCTTAGTGGGGCTAGGCAACTCCTACGAGCAGTACGTC. It codes for CASSLVGLGNSYEQYV. The chain recombines TRBV11-2 with TRBJ2-7; weak D call: TRBD1 (5 bases). The V and J ends lost 1 base and 0 bases respectively, with 13 bases between them. The CDR3 is made up of 16 amino acids. From germline, CDR1 is SGHAT and CDR2 FQNNGV.

The rearrangement uses TRBV5-1 and TRBJ1-5; D call uncertain. The V end was cut by 4 bases, the J end by 1 base, with 6 bases between. The CDR3 has 13 residues. Germline V gene data show CDR1 as SGHRS and CDR2 as YFSETQ. This chain's CDR3 is CASSPQSNQPQHF. Here the CDR3 DNA reads TGCGCCAGCAGCCCCCAGAGCAATCAGCCCCAGCATTTT.

This rearrangement joins TRBV27 to TRBJ2-7, with a weak D call TRBD1 (5 bases). Germline-derived CDR1 and CDR2 are MNHEY and SMNVEV (reference sequence). V was shortened by 4 bases and J by 6 bases, with 13 bases between the two germline ends. The CDR3 contains 13 residues. CDR3 region: CASSSLQGSEQYV. CDR3 nucleotides: TGTGCCAGCAGTTCCCTCCAGGGTTCCGAGCAGTACGTC.

This clone was recorded once. The chain uses TRBV11-2 and TRBJ2-5; 7 bases are shared with TRBD1. CDR1 is SGHAT and CDR2 is FQNNGV in the germline V gene. The ends lost 4 bases at V and 6 bases at J; junction bases unmatched: 14. The CDR3 has 16 amino acids. CDR3 protein: CASSSLRGRRMQTQYF. The CDR3 DNA follows: TGTGCCAGCAGCTCCTTAAGGGGGCGAAGGATGCAGACCCAGTACTTC.

The V gene is TRBV6-4, the J gene TRBJ2-2, with 7 bases fitting TRBD2. V trimming: 8 bases; J trimming: 5 bases; junction bases outside the gene matches: 8. This CDR3 spans 14 amino acids. The germline V gene has CDR1 MRHNA and CDR2 SNTAGT. CDR3 in DNA: TGTGCCAGCTCCCGCGGGGGTCGTACCGGGGAGCTGTTTTTT. It translates to CASSRGGRTGELFF.

This clone was seen more than once but under ten times. V is TRBV7-2 and J is TRBJ2-2; TRBD2 might be the D (5 bases). V lost 5 bases to trimming and J lost 2 bases, with 18 bases between them. Per the germline V gene, CDR1 is SGHTA and CDR2 is FQGNSA. The CDR3 totals 17 residues. The CDR3 bases are TGTGCCAGCAGCCACGGTAGACTACCAATCAACACCGGGGAGCTGTTTTTT. Translation: CASSHGRLPINTGELFF.